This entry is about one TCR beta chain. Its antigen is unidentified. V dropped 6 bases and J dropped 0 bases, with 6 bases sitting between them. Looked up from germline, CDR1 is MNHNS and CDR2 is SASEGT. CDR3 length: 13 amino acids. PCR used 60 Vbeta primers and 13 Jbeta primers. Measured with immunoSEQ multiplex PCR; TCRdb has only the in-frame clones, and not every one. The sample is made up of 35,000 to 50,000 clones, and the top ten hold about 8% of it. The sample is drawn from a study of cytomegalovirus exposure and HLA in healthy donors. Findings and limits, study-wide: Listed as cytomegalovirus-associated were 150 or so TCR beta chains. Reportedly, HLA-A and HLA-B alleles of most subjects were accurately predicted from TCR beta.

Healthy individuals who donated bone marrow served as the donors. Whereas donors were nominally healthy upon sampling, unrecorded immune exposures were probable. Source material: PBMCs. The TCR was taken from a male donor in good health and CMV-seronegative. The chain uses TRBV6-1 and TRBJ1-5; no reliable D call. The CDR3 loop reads CASRADSNQPQHF. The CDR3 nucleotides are TGTGCCAGCAGGGCGGATAGCAATCAGCCCCAGCATTTT.